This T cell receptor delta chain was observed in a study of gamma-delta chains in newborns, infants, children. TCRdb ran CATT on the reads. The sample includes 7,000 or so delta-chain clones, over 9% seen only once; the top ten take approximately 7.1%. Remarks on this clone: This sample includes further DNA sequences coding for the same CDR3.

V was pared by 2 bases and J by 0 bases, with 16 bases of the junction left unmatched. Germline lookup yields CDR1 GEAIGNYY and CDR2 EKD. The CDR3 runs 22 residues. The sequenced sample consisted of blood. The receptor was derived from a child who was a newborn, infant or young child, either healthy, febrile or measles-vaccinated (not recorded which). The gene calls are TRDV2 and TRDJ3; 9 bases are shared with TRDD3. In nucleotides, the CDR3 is TGTGCCTGTGACATCGTACTGGGGGACACGGGGCCGAGCTCCTGGGACACCCGACAGATGTTTTTC. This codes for CACDIVLGDTGPSSWDTRQMFF.